This T cell receptor beta chain was captured by sequencing in a study of T-cell memory formation after mild COVID-19. Study-wide points: Clones that got smaller from day 15 to 85 had even CD4/CD8, while clones growing later tipped toward CD4+.

One entry per CDR3 protein results from TCRdb running MiXCR on the 5' RACE reads. The sample gives approximately 89,000 distinct CDR3 sequences, around 27% of which show up once; roughly 40% is in the top ten. J gave up 2 bases and V 5 bases, and 16 bases lay outside the gene matches. The CDR3 is 19 amino acids. A note on this clonotype: Its antigen remains unidentified.

The TCR comes from a man aged 18 to 29 who had mild COVID-19 (a few samples of this study predate the infection). Cell type and time point are not known. Sequencing was carried out using PBMCs or a T cell subset sorted from them (not recorded which). The rearrangement links TRBV12-3 or TRBV12-4 to TRBJ2-3; TRBD2 matches at 10 bases. The CDR3 spells CASSLIAASGGATTDTQYF. The CDR3 coding sequence is TGTGCCAGCAGTCTAATCGCGGCTAGCGGGGGCGCGACCACAGATACGCAGTATTTT.